This TCR beta chain derives from a study of blood T cells in healthy people across ages. Trimming left V 6 bases short and J 10 bases short, with 8 bases between. CDR3 length equals 9 residues. CDR1 is DFQATT and CDR2 is SNEGSKA in the germline V gene (reference sequence). Primed by a sample-barcoded 5' primer and a J-beta primer mix, a second PCR proceeded for about 6 to 11 cycles. Each cDNA molecule was tagged by a template-switch adaptor that had 12 random nucleotides. Researchers report that each sample yielded at least 2.5 million CDR3-containing paired-end reads. MiXCR, applied by TCRdb to the 5' RACE reads, yields one record per CDR3 protein. In the table there are around 1,500,000 distinct CDR3 sequences, 28% of which are singletons. Details on this clonotype: Its antigen remains unknown.

Points from the study as a whole: There was a strong correlation between TCR beta diversity and naive T cell percentage.

This clonotype originated in a woman aged 25 to 39 in good health. The gene calls are TRBV20-1 and TRBJ2-3; no definite D call. Input material: blood. CDR3 coding DNA: TGCAGTGCGGGGATTGCGCAGTATTTT. Amino acids: CSAGIAQYF.